Listed below are T cell receptor beta chains from one sample, sequenced in a study of cytomegalovirus exposure and HLA in healthy donors. Some clones are missing from TCRdb's copy, which holds only in-frame ones; the method was immunoSEQ multiplex PCR. The sample lists fewer than 150,000 clones, around 80% seen once, with around 8% in the top ten. The sample taken for sequencing was PBMCs. The origin of the receptors is a female donor in good health and CMV-seropositive. Each CDR3 is given with its conserved first and last residue. The D gene is left open where the match is weak. Not all rows give a size; the values are once, few, many and, for expanded clones, a class.

d_gene: TRBD1
abundance: few
v_gene: TRBV12-5
j_gene: TRBJ1-3
CDR3nt: TGTGCTAGTGGTTTGGTTGAGGGGGCCATAAACACCATATATTTT
CDR3aa: CASGLVEGAINTIYF

d_gene: .
abundance: .
v_gene: TRBV19
j_gene: TRBJ2-7
CDR3nt: TGTGCCAGTAGCCTTAATATGGGGGGGGCCTTCTACGAGCAGTACTTC
CDR3aa: CASSLNMGGAFYEQYF

d_gene: .
abundance: once
v_gene: TRBV2
j_gene: TRBJ2-1
CDR3nt: TGTGCCAGCAGTGAAACCGGGGGCTACAATGAGCAGTTCTTC
CDR3aa: CASSETGGYNEQFF

d_gene: TRBD1
abundance: .
v_gene: TRBV5-6
j_gene: TRBJ2-1
CDR3nt: TGTGCCAGCAGCTACCCCCCGATGGGGACAGGGGTAAATGAGCAGTTCTTC
CDR3aa: CASSYPPMGTGVNEQFF

d_gene: .
abundance: .
v_gene: TRBV7-6
j_gene: TRBJ2-3
CDR3nt: TGTGCCAGCAGCTCCCCCTTCGGTACGCAGTATTTT
CDR3aa: CASSSPFGTQYF

d_gene: .
abundance: .
v_gene: TRBV28
j_gene: TRBJ1-4
CDR3nt: TGTGCCAGCTCCCGAGTTGCGGGGGGGGAAAAACTGTTTTTT
CDR3aa: CASSRVAGGEKLFF

d_gene: .
abundance: .
v_gene: TRBV10-1
j_gene: TRBJ1-3
CDR3nt: TGCGCCAGCAGCGAGGGAACCCGGGCAGGGGCAAGGCAACCCCTCCGCTCTGGAAACACCATATATTTT
CDR3aa: CASSEGTRAGARQPLRSGNTIYF

d_gene: TRBD1
abundance: .
v_gene: TRBV4-1
j_gene: TRBJ1-2
CDR3nt: TGCGCCAGCAGCCTACCAGACAGGGGGTATGGCTACACCTTC
CDR3aa: CASSLPDRGYGYTF

d_gene: .
abundance: .
v_gene: TRBV10-3
j_gene: TRBJ1-2
CDR3nt: TGTGCCATCAGTGAGGAGGGTATCTATGGCTACACCTTC
CDR3aa: CAISEEGIYGYTF

d_gene: TRBD1
abundance: .
v_gene: TRBV10-3
j_gene: TRBJ1-1
CDR3nt: TGTGCCATCAGTGAGTCGACAGGGGAGGGCACTGAAGCTTTCTTT
CDR3aa: CAISESTGEGTEAFF

d_gene: .
abundance: .
v_gene: TRBV6-5
j_gene: TRBJ2-1
CDR3nt: TGTGCCAGCAGTCCCCTAGGATCCTACAATGAGCAGTTCTTC
CDR3aa: CASSPLGSYNEQFF

d_gene: .
abundance: .
v_gene: TRBV9
j_gene: TRBJ1-2
CDR3nt: TGTGCCAGCAGCACGACCGGGACTATAACACATGGCTACACCTTC
CDR3aa: CASSTTGTITHGYTF

d_gene: TRBD1
abundance: .
v_gene: TRBV7-9
j_gene: TRBJ2-1
CDR3nt: TGTGCCAGCAGCTCCCACAGGGGGGAACCATCAAATGAGCAGTTCTTC
CDR3aa: CASSSHRGEPSNEQFF

d_gene: .
abundance: .
v_gene: TRBV6-1
j_gene: TRBJ1-1
CDR3nt: TGTGCCAGCAGTGAACCTGGCGGTAACACTGAAGCTTTCTTT
CDR3aa: CASSEPGGNTEAFF

d_gene: .
abundance: .
v_gene: TRBV29-1
j_gene: TRBJ1-2
CDR3nt: TGCAGCGCTGATCGAGGTACCGGGGGCTATGGCTACACCTTC
CDR3aa: CSADRGTGGYGYTF

d_gene: .
abundance: .
v_gene: TRBV5-5
j_gene: TRBJ2-5
CDR3nt: TGTGCCAGCAGCTCCTACCCCGGACAGTCCCAAGAGACCCAGTACTTC
CDR3aa: CASSSYPGQSQETQYF

d_gene: .
abundance: .
v_gene: TRBV6-5
j_gene: TRBJ1-1
CDR3nt: TGTGCCAGCAGTTACAGTTTCGGGGGGAACACTGAAGCTTTCTTT
CDR3aa: CASSYSFGGNTEAFF

d_gene: TRBD2
abundance: .
v_gene: TRBV9
j_gene: TRBJ2-1
CDR3nt: TGTGCCAGCAGCGTAGACGGGCGGGGGGGCAATGAGCAGTTCTTC
CDR3aa: CASSVDGRGGNEQFF

d_gene: TRBD1
abundance: .
v_gene: TRBV5-1
j_gene: TRBJ2-1
CDR3nt: TGCGCCAGCAGCTGGGCAGGGACAGGCGACAATGAGCAGTTCTTC
CDR3aa: CASSWAGTGDNEQFF

d_gene: .
abundance: .
v_gene: TRBV29-1
j_gene: TRBJ2-1
CDR3nt: TGCAGCACTTTCTCCCCTTACCCCGGGACACCTTCTTACAATGAGCAGTTCTTC
CDR3aa: CSTFSPYPGTPSYNEQFF

d_gene: TRBD1
abundance: .
v_gene: TRBV5-8
j_gene: TRBJ2-5
CDR3nt: TGTGCCAGCAGCCCCGGGACAGGGGGCAGGGAGACCCAGTACTTC
CDR3aa: CASSPGTGGRETQYF

d_gene: .
abundance: once
v_gene: TRBV2
j_gene: TRBJ1-1
CDR3nt: TGTGCCAGCTCCCCTCAGGGTTACATGAACACTGAAGCTTTCTTT
CDR3aa: CASSPQGYMNTEAFF

d_gene: .
abundance: .
v_gene: TRBV11-2
j_gene: TRBJ2-1
CDR3nt: TGTGCCAGCAGCTTATCGGCGGTCTCCTACAATGAGCAGTTCTTC
CDR3aa: CASSLSAVSYNEQFF

d_gene: .
abundance: few
v_gene: TRBV7-9
j_gene: TRBJ2-1
CDR3nt: TGTTCCAGCAGCTCATGGACTAATGAGCAGTTCTTC
CDR3aa: CSSSSWTNEQFF

d_gene: TRBD2
abundance: .
v_gene: TRBV10-3
j_gene: TRBJ2-3
CDR3nt: TGTGCCATCAGTGCTCCGGCGGGGGGGGCGGATACGCAGTATTTT
CDR3aa: CAISAPAGGADTQYF

d_gene: TRBD1
abundance: .
v_gene: TRBV10-2
j_gene: TRBJ1-2
CDR3nt: TGCGCCAGCAGCCGGACAGGGTTTAACTATGGCTACACCTTC
CDR3aa: CASSRTGFNYGYTF

d_gene: .
abundance: .
v_gene: TRBV5-1
j_gene: TRBJ2-5
CDR3nt: TGCGCCAGCACTTCCGGCAGGGGCCCCTATGGAGAGACCCAGTACTTC
CDR3aa: CASTSGRGPYGETQYF

d_gene: .
abundance: .
v_gene: TRBV20-1
j_gene: TRBJ2-5
CDR3nt: TGCAGTGCTATAGTTAAGGGGGGGCAGTACTTC
CDR3aa: CSAIVKGGQYF

d_gene: .
abundance: .
v_gene: TRBV28
j_gene: TRBJ1-5
CDR3nt: TGTGCCATAACTAGTGGGGGGACGAGCAATCAGCCCCAGCATTTT
CDR3aa: CAITSGGTSNQPQHF

d_gene: TRBD2
abundance: once
v_gene: TRBV6-1
j_gene: TRBJ2-1
CDR3nt: TGTGCCAGCAGTGAGAAGGTTAGCGGGGGCTACAATGAGCAGTTCTTC
CDR3aa: CASSEKVSGGYNEQFF

d_gene: .
abundance: .
v_gene: TRBV19
j_gene: TRBJ2-7
CDR3nt: TGTGCCAGTAGTCCCGGGGAGGGGGGAACCTACGAGCAGTACTTC
CDR3aa: CASSPGEGGTYEQYF

d_gene: .
abundance: .
v_gene: TRBV5-8
j_gene: TRBJ1-6
CDR3nt: TGTGCCAGCCCGGGGTGGGGGCACGTCGCCTATAATTCACCCCTCCACTTT
CDR3aa: CASPGWGHVAYNSPLHF

d_gene: TRBD1
abundance: once
v_gene: TRBV7-6
j_gene: TRBJ1-1
CDR3nt: TGTGCCAGCAGCTCTTACCTGCTCGGACAGGGAGGGACTGAAGCTTTCTTT
CDR3aa: CASSSYLLGQGGTEAFF

d_gene: .
abundance: .
v_gene: TRBV28
j_gene: TRBJ2-7
CDR3nt: TGTGCCAGCAGTTCGGACAGTTACGAGCAGTACTTC
CDR3aa: CASSSDSYEQYF

d_gene: .
abundance: .
v_gene: TRBV5-1
j_gene: TRBJ2-2
CDR3nt: TGCGCCAGCAGCGAAACCACTAGAGCTAACACCGGGGAGCTGTTTTTT
CDR3aa: CASSETTRANTGELFF

d_gene: .
abundance: .
v_gene: TRBV6-5
j_gene: TRBJ1-2
CDR3nt: TGTGCCAGCAGTGCAGGGTTGTACGGCTACACCTTC
CDR3aa: CASSAGLYGYTF

d_gene: .
abundance: .
v_gene: TRBV9
j_gene: TRBJ1-4
CDR3nt: TGTGCCAGCAGCGCGGGGTGGTCGGATGAAAAACTGTTTTTT
CDR3aa: CASSAGWSDEKLFF

d_gene: .
abundance: .
v_gene: TRBV28
j_gene: TRBJ2-2
CDR3nt: TGTGCCAGCACCCTCCACGGTCCGAACACCGGGGAGCTGTTTTTT
CDR3aa: CASTLHGPNTGELFF